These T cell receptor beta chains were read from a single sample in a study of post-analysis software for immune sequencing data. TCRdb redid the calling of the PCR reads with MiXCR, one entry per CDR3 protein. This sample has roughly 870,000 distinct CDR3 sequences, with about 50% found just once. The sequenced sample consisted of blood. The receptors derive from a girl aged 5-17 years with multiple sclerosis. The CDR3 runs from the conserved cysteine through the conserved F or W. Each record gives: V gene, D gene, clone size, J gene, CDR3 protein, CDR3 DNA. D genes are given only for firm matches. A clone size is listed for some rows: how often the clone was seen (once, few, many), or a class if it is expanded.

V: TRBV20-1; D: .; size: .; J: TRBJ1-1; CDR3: CSAPTLPGSEAFF; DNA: TGCAGTGCTCCTACTCTTCCGGGGTCTGAAGCTTTCTTT
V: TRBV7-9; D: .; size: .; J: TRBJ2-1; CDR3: CASSLLDVSGEQFF; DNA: TGTGCCAGCAGCTTACTCGATGTAAGCGGTGAGCAGTTCTTC
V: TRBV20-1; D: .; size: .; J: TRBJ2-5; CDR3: CSARYTGPQETQYF; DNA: TGCAGTGCTAGATATACGGGGCCCCAAGAGACCCAGTACTTC
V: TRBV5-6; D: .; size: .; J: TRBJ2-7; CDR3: CASSLIKLGRLSSYEQYF; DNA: TGTGCCAGCAGCCTTATTAAACTTGGACGTTTAAGCTCCTACGAGCAGTACTTC
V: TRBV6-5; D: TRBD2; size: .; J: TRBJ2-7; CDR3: CASLKTGGGIYEQYF; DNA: TGTGCCAGCCTTAAAACGGGAGGCGGCATCTACGAGCAGTACTTC
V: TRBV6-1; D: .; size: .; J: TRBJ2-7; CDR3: CASSDWSSYEQYF; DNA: TGTGCCAGCAGTGATTGGAGCTCCTACGAGCAGTACTTC
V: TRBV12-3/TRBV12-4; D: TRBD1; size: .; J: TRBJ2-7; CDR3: CTSSGTGFSYEQYF; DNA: TGTACCAGCAGTGGGACAGGCTTCTCCTACGAGCAGTACTTC
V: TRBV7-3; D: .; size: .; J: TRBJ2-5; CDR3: CASSRQRREGTQYF; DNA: TGTGCCAGCAGCCGACAGCGGAGGGAAGGGACCCAGTACTTC
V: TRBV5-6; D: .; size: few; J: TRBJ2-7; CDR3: CASSSTVHYEQYF; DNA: TGTGCCAGCAGCTCGACAGTTCACTACGAGCAGTACTTC
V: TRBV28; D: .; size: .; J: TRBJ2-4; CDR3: CASSLLAELAKNIQYF; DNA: TGTGCCAGCAGTTTGTTAGCGGAGCTAGCCAAAAACATTCAGTACTTC
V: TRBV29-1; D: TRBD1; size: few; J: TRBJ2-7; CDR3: CSVETGAPYEQYF; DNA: TGCAGCGTTGAAACAGGGGCCCCCTACGAGCAGTACTTC
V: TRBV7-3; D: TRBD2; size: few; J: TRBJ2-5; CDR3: CASSLKGGAGVETQYF; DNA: TGTGCCAGCAGCTTAAAGGGAGGAGCGGGAGTGGAGACCCAGTACTTC
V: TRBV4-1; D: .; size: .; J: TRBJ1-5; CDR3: CASSQGIQARSNQPQHF; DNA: TGCGCCAGCAGCCAAGGGATCCAGGCCCGTAGCAATCAGCCCCAGCATTTT
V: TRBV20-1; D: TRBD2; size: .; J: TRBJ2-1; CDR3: CSAREITSGGRKQFF; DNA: TGCAGTGCTAGAGAAATCACTAGCGGGGGGCGAAAACAGTTCTTC
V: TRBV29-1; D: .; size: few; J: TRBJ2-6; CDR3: CSVVSLSGANVLTF; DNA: TGCAGCGTTGTGTCGCTCTCTGGGGCCAACGTCCTGACTTTC
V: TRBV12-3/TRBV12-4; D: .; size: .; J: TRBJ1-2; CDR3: CASSLGQGLRTNYGYTF; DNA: TGTGCCAGCAGTTTGGGGCAGGGGCTGAGGACTAACTATGGCTACACCTTC
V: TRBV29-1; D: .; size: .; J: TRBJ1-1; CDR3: CSVSDRLEAFF; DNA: TGCAGCGTTTCGGACCGCCTTGAAGCTTTCTTT
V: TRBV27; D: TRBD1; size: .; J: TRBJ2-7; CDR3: CASSSRTGGTTYEQYF; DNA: TGTGCCAGCAGTTCCCGGACAGGGGGCACTACTTACGAGCAGTACTTC
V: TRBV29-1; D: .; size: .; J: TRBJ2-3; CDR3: CSVSQGISTDTQYF; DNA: TGCAGCGTTTCCCAGGGTATAAGCACAGATACGCAGTATTTT
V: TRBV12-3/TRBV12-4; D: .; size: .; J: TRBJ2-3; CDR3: CASSYPFGTPITDTQYF; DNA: TGTGCCAGCAGTTACCCCTTTGGAACACCCATAACAGATACGCAGTATTTT
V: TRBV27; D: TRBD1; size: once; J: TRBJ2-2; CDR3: CASSVTGTGIFWNTGELFF; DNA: TGTGCCAGCAGTGTCACCGGGACAGGGATTTTCTGGAACACCGGGGAGCTGTTTTTT
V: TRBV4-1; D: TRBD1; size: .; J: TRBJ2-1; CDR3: CASIKSGGIGQYNEQFF; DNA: TGCGCCAGCATCAAATCAGGGGGAATCGGACAGTACAATGAGCAGTTCTTC
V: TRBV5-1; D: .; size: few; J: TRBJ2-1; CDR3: CASSLPAPNEQFF; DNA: TGCGCCAGCAGCTTGCCCGCTCCCAATGAGCAGTTCTTC
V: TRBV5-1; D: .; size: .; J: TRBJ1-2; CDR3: CASSLGSRVDGYTF; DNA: TGCGCCAGCAGCTTGGGATCCAGGGTGGATGGCTACACCTTC
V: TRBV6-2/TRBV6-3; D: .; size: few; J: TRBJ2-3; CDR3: CASTLMGTPHLTDTQYF; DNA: TGTGCCAGCACCCTCATGGGGACACCTCACCTCACAGATACGCAGTATTTT
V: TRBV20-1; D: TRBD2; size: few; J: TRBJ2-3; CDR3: CGARPSTSLRSSTDTQYF; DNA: TGCGGTGCTAGGCCATCGACTAGCCTGAGATCTAGCACAGATACGCAGTATTTT
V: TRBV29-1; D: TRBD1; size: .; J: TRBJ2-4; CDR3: CSVLGYRGHKNIQYF; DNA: TGCAGCGTGCTTGGGTACAGGGGGCACAAAAACATTCAGTACTTC
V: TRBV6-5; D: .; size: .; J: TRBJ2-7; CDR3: CASSYSAGSTHEQYF; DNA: TGTGCCAGCAGTTACTCGGCAGGGTCAACCCACGAGCAGTACTTC
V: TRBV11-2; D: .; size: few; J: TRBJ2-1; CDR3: CASSLDGLTEQFF; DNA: TGTGCCAGCAGCTTAGACGGACTAACCGAGCAGTTCTTC
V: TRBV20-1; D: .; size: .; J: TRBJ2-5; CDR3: CSARVIGRETQYF; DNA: TGCAGTGCTAGAGTCATAGGAAGAGAGACCCAGTACTTC
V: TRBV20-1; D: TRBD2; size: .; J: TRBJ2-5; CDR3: CSARGGSGGYNEQYF; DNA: TGCAGTGCTAGAGGCGGTAGCGGGGGTTACAATGAGCAGTACTTC
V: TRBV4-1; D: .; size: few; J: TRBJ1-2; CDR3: CASSQNLGRGDSNYGYTF; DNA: TGCGCCAGCAGCCAAAACCTCGGACGGGGTGACAGCAACTATGGCTACACCTTC
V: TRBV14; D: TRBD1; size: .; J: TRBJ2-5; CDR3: CASSQVRQGETQYF; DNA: TGTGCCAGCAGCCAAGTCAGACAGGGGGAGACCCAGTACTTC
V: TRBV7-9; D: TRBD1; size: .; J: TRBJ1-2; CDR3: CASSSGTGWNGYTF; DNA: TGTGCCAGCAGCTCCGGGACAGGGTGGAATGGCTACACCTTC
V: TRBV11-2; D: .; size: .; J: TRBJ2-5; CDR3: CASTPGAGLETQYF; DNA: TGTGCCAGCACCCCGGGGGCGGGACTTGAGACCCAGTACTTC
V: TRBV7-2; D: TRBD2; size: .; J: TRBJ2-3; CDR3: CAGGPSGILLDTQYF; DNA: TGTGCCGGAGGGCCTAGCGGGATTCTGTTGGATACGCAGTATTTT